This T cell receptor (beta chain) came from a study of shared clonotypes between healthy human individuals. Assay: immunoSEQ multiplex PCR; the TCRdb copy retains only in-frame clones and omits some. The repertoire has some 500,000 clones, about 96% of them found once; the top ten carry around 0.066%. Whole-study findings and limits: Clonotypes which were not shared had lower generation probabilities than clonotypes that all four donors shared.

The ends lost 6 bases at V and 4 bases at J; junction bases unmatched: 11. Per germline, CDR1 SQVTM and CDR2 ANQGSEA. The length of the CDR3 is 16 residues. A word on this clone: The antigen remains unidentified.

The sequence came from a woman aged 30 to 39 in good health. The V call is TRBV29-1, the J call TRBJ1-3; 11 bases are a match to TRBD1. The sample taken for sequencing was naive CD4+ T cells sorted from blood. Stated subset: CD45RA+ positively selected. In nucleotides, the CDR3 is TGCAGCGTCGGGACAGGGGGAACGACTCTCGGAAACACCATATATTTT. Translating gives CSVGTGGTTLGNTIYF.